These 30 T cell receptor beta chains originate from one sample sequenced in a study of T-cell reconstitution after alpha-beta-depleted transplantation in children. A TCRbeta library incorporating unique molecular identifiers was prepared. TCRdb reprocessed the PCR reads with MiXCR, giving one entry per CDR3 protein. The data contain about 260,000 distinct CDR3 sequences, approximately 10% of them singletons. This specimen was peripheral blood, taken 180 days after TCRalphabeta/CD19-depleted stem cell transplant. Receptors were obtained from a male patient between 2 and 10 years old who had a stem cell transplant for chronic granulomatous disease, so the T cells may come from the graft donor.

This clonotype has at least ten counts. The J gene is TRBJ2-1, the V gene TRBV7-2; possibly TRBD2 for D (5 bases). From germline, CDR1 is SGHTA and CDR2 FQGNSA. The CDR3 extends over 16 amino acids. The V and J ends lost 4 bases and 6 bases respectively, with 19 bases between them. The CDR3 nucleotides read TGTGCCAGCAGCTCTACCCCGAGGGCCCTGGCCAATGAGCAGTTCTTC. Its protein is CASSSTPRALANEQFF.

This clonotype was seen at least ten times. V usage is TRBV14 and J usage is TRBJ2-1; 7 bases match TRBD1. Germline CDR1 is SGHDN and CDR2 is FVKESK. The ends lost 2 bases at V and 9 bases at J; junction bases unmatched: 10. CDR3 length equals 15 residues. CDR3 loop: CASSQQGQARSEQFF. Here the CDR3 DNA reads TGTGCCAGCAGCCAACAAGGACAGGCCCGGAGTGAGCAGTTCTTC.

This clonotype was picked up many times. This chain connects TRBV25-1 to TRBJ2-1; TRBD1 might be the D (5 bases). V gave up 5 bases and J gave up 3 bases, with 14 bases separating them. Germline assignment: CDR1 MGHDK and CDR2 SYGVNS. The CDR3 length is 15 residues. The CDR3 reads CASSTSGIVYNEQFF. CDR3 bases: TGTGCCAGCAGTACATCAGGGATAGTCTACAATGAGCAGTTCTTC.

The chain uses TRBV6-2 or TRBV6-3 and TRBJ1-5; D gene uncertain. The CDR3 totals 15 residues. From germline, CDR1 is MNHEY and CDR2 SVGEGT. With 2 bases removed from V and 9 bases from J, the gap between germline ends came to 17 bases. The CDR3 DNA reads as TGTGCCAGCAGTTACCGGGGAGCCTTGCTGCCGCCCCAGCATTTT. It translates to CASSYRGALLPPQHF.

Ten or more counts support this clonotype. The chain has TRBV20-1 and TRBJ2-7; tentative D call: TRBD2 (6 bases). The CDR3 is made up of 13 amino acids. Trimming pared 6 bases from V and 3 bases from J, leaving 15 bases between. From germline, CDR1 is DFQATT and CDR2 SNEGSKA (reference sequence). The CDR3 coding sequence is TGCAGTGCCCCAGGAGGGGTAGTCTACGAGCAGTACTTC. It encodes CSAPGGVVYEQYF.

In its sample, this clonotype was seen many times. This chain uses TRBV5-5 with TRBJ1-3; no firm D call. Germline-derived CDR1 and CDR2 are SGHKS and YYEKEE (reference sequence). The ends were cut back, 2 bases at V and 0 bases at J, with 12 bases in the middle. The CDR3 runs 16 residues. Here the CDR3 reads CASSFGFYFSGNTIYF. Written as DNA, the CDR3 is TGTGCCAGCAGCTTTGGGTTTTATTTCTCTGGAAACACCATATATTTT.

The J gene is TRBJ2-7, the V gene TRBV20-1; D may be TRBD1 (5 bases). Per the germline V gene, CDR1 is DFQATT and CDR2 is SNEGSKA (reference sequence). V shed 0 bases and J shed 2 bases, with 14 bases lying between them. The CDR3 runs 15 residues. CDR3 amino acids: CSARDQATATYEQYF. The CDR3, as DNA: TGCAGTGCTAGAGACCAGGCGACAGCCACCTACGAGCAGTACTTC.

About this clonotype: This clone may be a read error of a much larger clone one base away. This rearrangement joins TRBV5-1 to TRBJ2-7; weak D call: TRBD1 (6 bases). The germline CDR1 and CDR2 sequences are SGHRS and YFSETQ. The CDR3 runs 16 residues. The CDR3 spells CASGLAGQFGSYEQYF. The CDR3 DNA reads TGCGCCAGCGGCTTGGCCGGACAGTTCGGCTCCTACGAGCAGTACTTC.

This clonotype was detected many times. The chain employs TRBV10-3 and TRBJ1-1; TRBD1 aligns across 9 bases. V lost 6 bases to trimming and J lost 5 bases; unmatched junction nucleotides: 10. Germline loops: CDR1 ENHRY, CDR2 SYGVKD. CDR3 length equals 15 residues. The CDR3 nucleotides read TGTGCCATCAGCCGGGCGACAGGGGGTGCGACTGAAGCTTTCTTT. Residues: CAISRATGGATEAFF.

This clonotype was observed a handful of times. The CDR3 DNA reads as TGTGCCAGCAGTTTAGAAGCAGGGTTCTACGAGCAGTACTTC. Translation gives CASSLEAGFYEQYF. V is TRBV12-3 or TRBV12-4 and J is TRBJ2-7; tentatively, D is TRBD1 (5 bases). The CDR3 covers 14 residues. Trimming cost V 1 base and J 3 bases, with 10 bases left between them.

The V gene is TRBV7-9, the J gene TRBJ1-1, with 8 bases that match TRBD1. V was pared by 2 bases and J by 0 bases, with 2 bases of the junction left unmatched. Germline lookup yields CDR1 SEHNR and CDR2 FQNEAQ (reference sequence). This CDR3 spans 15 amino acids. CDR3 residues: CASSLRQGLNTEAFF. As DNA, the CDR3 is TGTGCCAGCAGCTTACGACAGGGGCTGAACACTGAAGCTTTCTTT.

This clonotype was found many times. The chain has TRBV20-1 and TRBJ2-7, with a tentative D call TRBD2 (6 bases). V lost 6 bases to trimming and J lost 0 bases, with 12 bases between them. Germline values: CDR1 DFQATT, CDR2 SNEGSKA (reference sequence). This CDR3 is built from 13 residues. CDR3 region: CSAGAGNSYEQYF. CDR3 sequence (DNA): TGCAGTGCCGGAGCGGGCAACTCCTACGAGCAGTACTTC.

This clonotype was recorded many times. The rearrangement joins TRBV7-3 to TRBJ2-1, with 9 bases lining up with TRBD1. V dropped 5 bases and J dropped 2; count of bases not matched to a gene: 4. This CDR3 is built from 15 residues. CDR1 and CDR2 from the germline V gene are SGHTA and FQGTGA. In DNA form, the CDR3 reads TGTGCCAGCAGCACCGGGGACAGGGCCTACAATGAGCAGTTCTTC. Translated, it gives CASSTGDRAYNEQFF.

This clonotype was seen ten or more times. V usage is TRBV12-3 or TRBV12-4 and J usage is TRBJ2-2; D gene ambiguous. The CDR3 has 11 amino acids. Trimming took 8 bases from V and 4 from J, leaving 5 bases between them. The CDR3: CASLFTGELFF. The CDR3 bases are TGTGCCAGCCTCTTCACCGGGGAGCTGTTTTTT.

This clonotype was observed at least ten times. The rearrangement joins TRBV5-1 to TRBJ2-2; D is tentatively TRBD1 or TRBD2 (5 bases each). The CDR3 is 15 amino acids. Germline V gene data show CDR1 as SGHRS and CDR2 as YFSETQ. V gave up 7 bases and J gave up 7 bases, with 20 bases separating them. CDR3 region: CASWVDGTQGGELFF. CDR3 coding DNA: TGCGCCAGCTGGGTCGATGGGACCCAGGGCGGGGAGCTGTTTTTT.

At least ten counts were recorded for this clonotype. The J gene is TRBJ2-5, the V gene TRBV28; TRBD2 agrees at 8 bases. The V segment lost 2 bases and the J segment 6 bases; nucleotides outside the gene matches: 17. The CDR3 loop spans 18 amino acids. The germline V gene encodes CDR1 MDHEN and CDR2 SYDVKM. The CDR3 protein is CASSLRGRISREGQTQYF. The DNA of the CDR3 is TGTGCCAGCAGTTTAAGGGGAAGAATTTCACGGGAGGGTCAGACCCAGTACTTC.

This clonotype was seen repeatedly, ten times or more. The chain recombines TRBV12-3 or TRBV12-4 with TRBJ2-6; 8 nucleotides agree with TRBD2. The length of the CDR3 is 16 residues. The ends lost 5 bases at V and 0 bases at J; junction bases unmatched: 3. CDR3 residues: CASSRGGGSGANVLTF. DNA of the CDR3: TGTGCCAGCAGTCGGGGGGGCGGCTCTGGGGCCAACGTCCTGACTTTC.

Ten or more counts support this clonotype. V and J are TRBV20-1 and TRBJ2-7; D is uncertain. V lost 0 bases, J lost 2 bases, and 5 bases lay in between. The germline CDR1 and CDR2 sequences are DFQATT and SNEGSKA (reference sequence). The CDR3 has 12 residues. DNA for the CDR3: TGCAGTGCTAGAGATCTCACCTACGAGCAGTACTTC. This sequence encodes CSARDLTYEQYF.

This clonotype was observed a few times. The chain combines TRBV30 with TRBJ2-2; D is uncertain. The CDR3 extends over 13 amino acids. The V end was cut by 1 base, the J end by 6 bases, with 9 bases between. Per the germline V gene, CDR1 is GTSNPN and CDR2 is SVGIG (reference sequence). This chain's CDR3 is CAWSGLMAGELFF. The CDR3 DNA is TGTGCCTGGAGTGGGCTGATGGCCGGGGAGCTGTTTTTT.

Ten or more counts support this clonotype. The V gene is TRBV28, the J gene TRBJ2-3; D not resolved. Germline CDR1 and CDR2: MDHEN and SYDVKM. The length of the CDR3 is 13 residues. V shed 10 bases and J shed 5 bases, with 16 bases lying between them. CDR3 DNA: TGTGCCACCCAGACGGCCCAAGGAGATACGCAGTATTTT. Translation: CATQTAQGDTQYF.

This clonotype has a count of ten or more. V is TRBV7-2 and J is TRBJ2-5; D not resolved. Germline V gives CDR1 SGHTA, CDR2 FQGNSA. The V end lost 5 bases, the J end lost 5 bases, and 12 bases lay between the germline ends. This CDR3 contains 13 residues. This CDR3 reads CASSRGRSETQYF. CDR3 nucleotides: TGTGCCAGCAGCAGAGGTCGCTCGGAGACCCAGTACTTC. Full variable domain (rest looked up from reference TRBV7-2 and TRBJ2-5): GAGVSQSPSNKVTEKGKDVELRCDPISGHTALYWYRQSLGQGLEFLIYFQGNSAPDKSGLPSDRFSAERTGGSVSTLTIQRTQQEDSAVYLCASSRGRSETQYFGPGTRLLVL.

This clonotype was detected many times. The chain carries TRBV5-1 and TRBJ1-1; 7 bases match TRBD1. The V gene end was trimmed by 0 bases and the J gene end by 5 bases; junction bases not matched to a gene: 7. The CDR3 is 15 residues long. From germline, CDR1 is SGHRS and CDR2 YFSETQ. The chain's CDR3 is CASSLVPGGGTEAFF. CDR3 nucleotides: TGCGCCAGCAGCTTGGTCCCAGGGGGGGGGACTGAAGCTTTCTTT.

This chain connects TRBV7-9 to TRBJ2-7, with D possibly being TRBD2 (6 bases). The V gene lost 4 bases and the J gene lost 5 bases, with 21 bases spanning the gap. This CDR3 contains 16 residues. CDR1 is SEHNR, CDR2 FQNEAQ, per germline (reference sequence). This CDR3 reads CASSSDRPRAGNEQYF. The CDR3, as DNA: TGTGCCAGCAGCTCAGATAGACCCAGGGCGGGGAACGAGCAGTACTTC.

In this sample, this clonotype turned up many times. The chain uses TRBV12-3 or TRBV12-4 and TRBJ2-3, with 11 bases aligning to TRBD2. V dropped 8 bases and J dropped 3; count of bases not matched to a gene: 7. This CDR3 contains 15 residues. The CDR3, as DNA: TGTGCCAGCCTTACTAGCGGGGGTCAGACAGATACGCAGTATTTT. Its translation: CASLTSGGQTDTQYF.

In its sample, this clonotype was seen many times. The chain's CDR3 is CSADPKAGGVEAFF. In nucleotides, the CDR3 is TGCAGTGCCGACCCAAAGGCCGGGGGGGTCGAAGCTTTCTTT. This rearrangement joins TRBV20-1 to TRBJ1-1, with TRBD1 as a possible D gene (5 bases). Germline loops: CDR1 DFQATT, CDR2 SNEGSKA (reference sequence). The CDR3 runs 14 residues. V lost 6 bases to trimming and J lost 8 bases, with 22 bases between them.

In this sample, this clonotype turned up many times. One end of the junction fails to match germline, which may point to a read error. The rearrangement links TRBV6-5 to TRBJ2-7, with D unresolved. CDR3 length: 15 amino acids. The germline gives CDR1 MNHEY, CDR2 SVGAGI. DNA of the CDR3: TGTGCCAGCAGTTACGGCGTCGGGCGCTCCTCCGAGCAGTACTTC. Its protein is CASSYGVGRSSEQYF.

The genes are TRBV12-3 or TRBV12-4 and TRBJ2-3, with 8 bases lining up with TRBD1. This CDR3 is built from 15 residues. V was pared by 5 bases and J by 1 base, with 5 bases of the junction left unmatched. The chain's CDR3 is CASSRLTGGTDTQYF. The DNA for the CDR3 is TGTGCCAGCAGTCGATTGACAGGGGGCACAGATACGCAGTATTTT.

This clonotype was counted at least ten times. The chain joins TRBV5-1 to TRBJ2-1; 12 positions match TRBD2. J lost 3 bases, V lost 3 bases, and 10 bases had no gene match. The germline gives CDR1 SGHRS, CDR2 YFSETQ. The length of the CDR3 is 18 residues. Here the CDR3 reads CASSSGLAGLLVYNEQFF. The CDR3 coding sequence is TGCGCCAGCAGCTCCGGACTAGCGGGACTTCTGGTCTACAATGAGCAGTTCTTC.

This clonotype appeared many times. This rearrangement joins TRBV28 to TRBJ2-2; D gene unclear. Germline assignment: CDR1 MDHEN and CDR2 SYDVKM. CDR3 length equals 15 residues. V gave up 5 bases and J gave up 4 bases, with 14 bases separating them. CDR3 in DNA: TGTGCCAGCAGTCCCGTGGAATCCGGCACCGGGGAGCTGTTTTTT. This gives the protein CASSPVESGTGELFF.

In its sample, this clonotype was seen many times. The rearrangement links TRBV20-1 to TRBJ1-2; D possibly corresponds to TRBD1 (5 bases). Trimming took 2 bases from V and 8 from J, leaving 15 bases between them. CDR1 is DFQATT and CDR2 is SNEGSKA in the germline V gene (reference sequence). This CDR3 comprises 13 residues. The CDR3 DNA sequence: TGCAGTGCTAGATCGGGACCCCGGAGGGGCTACACCTTC. This encodes CSARSGPRRGYTF.